This T cell receptor (beta chain) was documented in a study of shared clonotypes between healthy human individuals. Produced via immunoSEQ multiplex PCR; TCRdb's table is partial and in-frame only. The sample has 2 million to 2.5 million clones, approximately 94% seen once; the top ten hold around 0.13%. The CDR3 is 17 residues long. The germline V gene encodes CDR1 SGHRS and CDR2 YFSETQ. Germline trimming cut 0 bases from V and 5 bases from J; bases unmatched to any gene: 12. To note about this clone: No antigen is known for it.

General study findings and limits: Rarefaction showed that sequencing of sorted subsets was incomplete (despite large depth). Clonotypes which were not shared had lower generation probabilities than clonotypes that all four donors shared.

The study separated CD4+ cells into CD45RA+ naive and CD45RA-negative memory subsets. The sequencing sample was made of naive CD4+ T cells sorted from blood. Subset reported: CD45RA+ positively selected. The chain combines TRBV5-1 with TRBJ2-7; 9 positions match TRBD2. This TCR derives from a man between 18 and 35 years old in good health. CDR3 in amino acids: CASSLGLAGAQGHEQYF. CDR3 sequence (DNA): TGCGCCAGCAGCTTGGGGTTAGCGGGAGCTCAGGGGCACGAGCAGTACTTC.